This T cell receptor beta chain was found in a study of OX40 agonist ivuxolimab in advanced cancers. For the study in its entirety: The costimulatory receptor OX40 (CD134) was targeted by ivuxolimab, a fully human IgG2 agonistic monoclonal antibody. Among the roughly 52 dose-escalation patients, about 19 had hepatocellular carcinoma, roughly 15 melanoma, 9 renal cell carcinoma and 9 head and neck cancer. The monotherapy dose-escalation portion (N of about 57 patients) of the phase I ivuxolimab trial is reported in the paper. Prior anti-PD-1, anti-PD-L1 or anti-CTLA-4 therapy was permitted, and checkpoint inhibitors had been received by 30% to 40% of dose-escalation patients. Intravenous ivuxolimab was administered to patients every 2 weeks at six dose levels: 0.01, 0.1, 0.3, 1.5, 3 and 10 mg/kg. The purpose of peripheral TCRbeta sequencing was to test whether ivuxolimab changed TCR sequence diversity and led to clonal T-cell expansion. In the dose-escalation cohort, 82.7% of patients were male, and the mean age was 60 years with a range of roughly 20 to 80. Partial responses occurred in three dose-escalation patients: two with cutaneous melanoma and one with hepatocellular carcinoma. Study-wide conclusions, independent of this receptor: Low levels of normalized T-cell clonal expansion were also seen in some patients who did not respond. In the 0.1-3.0 mg/kg groups, partial responders were among the patients with the lowest normalized peripheral clonal expansion, particularly in CD8+ T cells. After ivuxolimab, expanded clones were on average more numerous among CD8+ T cells than among CD4+ T cells. At doses of 0.1 to 3.0 mg/kg, clonal expansion of both CD4+ and CD8+ T cells in blood was seen between baseline and week 6. Which antigens the clonally expanded peripheral T cells were specific for was not determined.

Patients with autoimmune disease history or receiving systemic immunosuppression were excluded from the trial. Peripheral blood for TCR sequencing was collected from all dose cohorts at baseline, on cycle 4 day 1, and on cycle 7 day 1. The samples were taken from a phase I, first-in-human, multicenter, open-label dose-escalation trial of ivuxolimab. Adults with locally advanced or metastatic melanoma, renal cell, hepatocellular, or head and neck squamous cell carcinoma were enrolled in the trial. Before TCR sequencing, CD4+ and CD8+ T cells were separately sorted from peripheral blood. Via the germline V gene, CDR1 is MDHEN and CDR2 SYDVKM. V drops 5 bases and J drops 4 bases, leaving 11 bases in between. There are 14 amino acids in the CDR3, from cysteine to phenylalanine inclusive. CDR3 DNA only is kept here, 42 bases in frame from base 1. This clone has just a few counts. Which antigen it targets is not known. Base qualities are not provided; no much larger clone lies one nucleotide away.

Genomic DNA was isolated from the sorted cells so that the TCRbeta CDR3 region could be sequenced. TCRbeta CDR3 regions were sequenced using the immunoSEQ Assay. Held by TCRdb, this immuneACCESS table contains in-frame sequences only and omits some clones. Under half of the omission traces to an unresolved V gene where checked; the cause of the rest is unknown. The sample table shows some 95,000 clones, and roughly 84% are seen once. The ten largest clonotypes hold about 4.1% of the sample. The chain is encoded by TRBV28 joined to TRBJ2-2; TRBD2 is a weak D gene call, 5 bases matching. This material consisted of CD4+ or CD8+ T cells sorted from blood, taken in a trial of the OX40 agonist ivuxolimab. The sequence derives from an adult with an advanced solid tumor such as melanoma, head and neck, liver or kidney cancer. The CDR3 sequence is CASSAASPTGELFF. At the DNA level, the sequence is TGTGCCAGCAGTGCGGCTAGCCCCACCGGGGAGCTGTTTTTT.